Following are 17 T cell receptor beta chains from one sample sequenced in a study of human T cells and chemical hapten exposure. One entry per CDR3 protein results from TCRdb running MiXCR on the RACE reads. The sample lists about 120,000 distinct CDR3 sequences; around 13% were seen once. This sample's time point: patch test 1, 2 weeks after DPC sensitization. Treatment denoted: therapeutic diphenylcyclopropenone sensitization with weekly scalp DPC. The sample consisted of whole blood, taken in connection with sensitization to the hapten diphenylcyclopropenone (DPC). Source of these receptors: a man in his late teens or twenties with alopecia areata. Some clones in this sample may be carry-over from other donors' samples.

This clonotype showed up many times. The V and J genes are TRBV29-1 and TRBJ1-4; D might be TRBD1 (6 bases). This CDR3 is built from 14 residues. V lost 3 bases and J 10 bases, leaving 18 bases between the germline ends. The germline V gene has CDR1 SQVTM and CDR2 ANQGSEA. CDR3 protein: CSVESRRGGLKLFF. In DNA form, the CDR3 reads TGCAGCGTTGAGAGTCGGCGAGGGGGACTAAAACTGTTTTTT. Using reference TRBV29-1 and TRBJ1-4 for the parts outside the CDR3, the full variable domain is SAVISQKPSRDICQRGTSLTIQCQVDSQVTMMFWYRQQPGQSLTLIATANQGSEATYESGFVIDKFPISRPNLTFSTLTVSNMSPEDSSIYLCSVESRRGGLKLFFGSGTQLSVL.

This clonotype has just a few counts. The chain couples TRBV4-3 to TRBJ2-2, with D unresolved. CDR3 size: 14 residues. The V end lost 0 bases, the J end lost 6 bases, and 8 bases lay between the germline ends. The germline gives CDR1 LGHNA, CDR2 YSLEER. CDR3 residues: CASSQDASAGELFF. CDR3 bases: TGCGCCAGCAGCCAAGATGCGTCCGCCGGGGAGCTGTTTTTT.

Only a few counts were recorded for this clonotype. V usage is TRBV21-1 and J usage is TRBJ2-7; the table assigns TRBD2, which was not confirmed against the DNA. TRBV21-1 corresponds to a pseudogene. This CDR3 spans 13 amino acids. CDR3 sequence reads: CASSKGRTRKQYV. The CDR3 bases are TGTGCCAGCAGCAAAGGGAGGACCAGAAAGCAGTACGTC.

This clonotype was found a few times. CDR3 region: CASRDGQGGIYEQYF. Here the CDR3 DNA reads TGTGCCAGCAGAGATGGACAGGGGGGGATCTACGAGCAGTACTTC. This chain uses TRBV6-6 with TRBJ2-7, with 10 bases lining up with TRBD1. V lost 6 bases and J lost 3; bases outside the gene matches: 8. Germline values: CDR1 MNHNY, CDR2 SVGAGI (reference sequence). CDR3 size: 15 residues.

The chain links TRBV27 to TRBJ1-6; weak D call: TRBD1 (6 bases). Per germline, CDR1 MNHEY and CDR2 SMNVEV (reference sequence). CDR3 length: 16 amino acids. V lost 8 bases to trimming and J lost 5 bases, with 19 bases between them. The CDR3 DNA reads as TGTGCCAGCCGGAGGGGGGGTCAACTAGATAATTCACCCCTCCACTTT. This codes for CASRRGGQLDNSPLHF.

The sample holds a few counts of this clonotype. The CDR3 region has the DNA TGTGCCACCAGCAGAGACCTTGGTGGCAGACCCAAAGAGACCCAGTACTTC. It translates to CATSRDLGGRPKETQYF. The chain couples TRBV15 to TRBJ2-5; no reliable D call. Germline V gene sequence: CDR1 LNHNV, CDR2 YYDKDF (reference sequence). V lost 0 bases to trimming and J lost 3 bases, with 17 bases between them. This CDR3 is 17 amino acids long.

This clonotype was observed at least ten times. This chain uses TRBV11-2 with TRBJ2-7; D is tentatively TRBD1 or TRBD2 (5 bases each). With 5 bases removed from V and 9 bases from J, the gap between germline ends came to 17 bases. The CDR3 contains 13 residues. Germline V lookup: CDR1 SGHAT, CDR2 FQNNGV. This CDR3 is CASSPYRDPGQYF. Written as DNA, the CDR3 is TGTGCCAGCAGCCCTTACCGGGACCCCGGGCAGTACTTC.

In DNA, the CDR3 is TGTGCCAGCAGCCCAGCAGGTGGTAACACCGGGGAGCTGTTTTTT. Translating gives CASSPAGGNTGELFF. The chain is built from TRBV7-3 and TRBJ2-2; D gene uncertain. Germline values: CDR1 SGHTA, CDR2 FQGTGA. Trimming stripped 5 bases from V and 2 bases from J, with 12 bases between. The CDR3 has 15 amino acids.

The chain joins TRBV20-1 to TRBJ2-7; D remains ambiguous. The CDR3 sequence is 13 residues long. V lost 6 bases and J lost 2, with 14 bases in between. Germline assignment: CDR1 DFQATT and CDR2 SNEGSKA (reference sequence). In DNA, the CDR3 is TGCAGTGCGCATGGGATTGCCACCTACGAGCAGTACTTC. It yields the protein CSAHGIATYEQYF.

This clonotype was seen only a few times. The CDR3 loop is CASSLWDAYEQYV. The CDR3, as DNA: TGTGCCAGCAGTCTTTGGGACGCCTACGAGCAGTACGTC. This chain joins TRBV7-2 and TRBJ2-7, with D perhaps given as TRBD1 or TRBD2 (5 bases each). CDR1 is SGHTA and CDR2 is FQGNSA in the germline V gene. CDR3 length: 13 amino acids. Trimming removed 6 bases at V and 2 bases at J, with 11 bases between.

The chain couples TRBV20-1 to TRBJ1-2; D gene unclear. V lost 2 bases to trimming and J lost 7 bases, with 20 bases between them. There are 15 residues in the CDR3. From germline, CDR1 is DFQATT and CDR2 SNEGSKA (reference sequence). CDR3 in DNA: TGCAGTGCTAGATTCGGGTTAATCGGACGGACTGGCTACACCTTC. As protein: CSARFGLIGRTGYTF.

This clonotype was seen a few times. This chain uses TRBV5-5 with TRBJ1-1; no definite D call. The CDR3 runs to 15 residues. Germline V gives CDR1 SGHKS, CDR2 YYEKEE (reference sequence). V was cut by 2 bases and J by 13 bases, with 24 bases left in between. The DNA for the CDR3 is TGTGCCAGCAGCTTCTCAGCCACGCACCCTTCCAGTGGTTTCTTT. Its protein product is CASSFSATHPSSGFF.

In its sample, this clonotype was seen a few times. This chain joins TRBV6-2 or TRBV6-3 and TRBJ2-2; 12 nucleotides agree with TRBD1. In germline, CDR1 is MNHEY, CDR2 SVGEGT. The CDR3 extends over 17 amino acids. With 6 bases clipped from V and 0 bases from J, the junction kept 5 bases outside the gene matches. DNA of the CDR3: TGTGCCAGCAGCCGGGACAGGGGGCTTACGAACACCGGGGAGCTGTTTTTT. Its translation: CASSRDRGLTNTGELFF.

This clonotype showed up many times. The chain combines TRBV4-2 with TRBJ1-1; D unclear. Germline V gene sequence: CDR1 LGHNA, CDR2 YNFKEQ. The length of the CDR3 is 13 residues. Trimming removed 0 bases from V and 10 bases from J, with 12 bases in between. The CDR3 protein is CASSQERSASAFF. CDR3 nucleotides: TGTGCCAGCAGCCAAGAACGTTCGGCTTCAGCTTTCTTT.

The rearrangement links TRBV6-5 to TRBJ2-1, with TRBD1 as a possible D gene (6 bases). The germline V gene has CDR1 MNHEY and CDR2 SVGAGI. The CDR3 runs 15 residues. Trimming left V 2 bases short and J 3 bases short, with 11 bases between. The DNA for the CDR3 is TGTGCCAGCAGTTACCGGGACACCTTCTACAATGAGCAGTTCTTC. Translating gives CASSYRDTFYNEQFF.

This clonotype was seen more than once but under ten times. The CDR3 coding sequence is TGCGCCAGCAGCAGCCAGGATTTGACAGGGAGCTCCTACAATGAGCAGTTCTTC. This gives the protein CASSSQDLTGSSYNEQFF. The chain joins TRBV4-1 to TRBJ2-1, with 7 bases matching TRBD1. This CDR3 has 18 residues. Germline CDR1 is MGHRA and CDR2 is YSYEKL. Unmatched junction bases numbered 13, after V lost 5 bases and J lost 0 bases.

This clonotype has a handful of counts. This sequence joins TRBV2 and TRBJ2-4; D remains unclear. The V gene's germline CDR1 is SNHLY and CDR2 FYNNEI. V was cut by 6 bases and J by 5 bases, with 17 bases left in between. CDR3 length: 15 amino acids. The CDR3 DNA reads TGTGCCAGCAGCCCCACGACCCTTACCCAAAACATTCAGTACTTC. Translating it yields CASSPTTLTQNIQYF.